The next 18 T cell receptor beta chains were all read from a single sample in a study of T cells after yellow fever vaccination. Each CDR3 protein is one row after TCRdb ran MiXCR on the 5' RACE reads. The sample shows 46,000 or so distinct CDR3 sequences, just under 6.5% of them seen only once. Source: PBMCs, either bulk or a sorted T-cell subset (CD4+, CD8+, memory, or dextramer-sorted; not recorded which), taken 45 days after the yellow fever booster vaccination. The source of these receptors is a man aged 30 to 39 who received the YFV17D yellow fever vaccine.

The CDR3 is CARPGYRNTEAFF. Written as DNA, the CDR3 is TGTGCCAGGCCCGGGTATCGTAACACTGAAGCTTTCTTT. The V and J genes are TRBV19 and TRBJ1-1; no firm D call. Germline CDR1 is LNHDA and CDR2 is SQIVND (reference sequence). This CDR3 is built from 13 residues. The germline V and J ends were trimmed by 9 bases and 2 bases, with 13 bases remaining between them.

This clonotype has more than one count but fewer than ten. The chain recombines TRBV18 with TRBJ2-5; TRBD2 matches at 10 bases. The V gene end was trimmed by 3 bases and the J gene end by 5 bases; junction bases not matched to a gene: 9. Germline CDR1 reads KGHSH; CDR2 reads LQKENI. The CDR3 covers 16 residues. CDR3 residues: CASSPFGLAVVETQYF. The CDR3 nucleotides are TGTGCCAGCTCACCGTTTGGACTAGCGGTGGTGGAGACCCAGTACTTC.

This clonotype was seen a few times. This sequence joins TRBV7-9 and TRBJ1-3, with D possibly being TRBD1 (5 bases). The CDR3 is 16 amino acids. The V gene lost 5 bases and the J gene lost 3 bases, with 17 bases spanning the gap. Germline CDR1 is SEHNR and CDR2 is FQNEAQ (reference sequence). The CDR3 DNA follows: TGTGCCAGCAGCGCCCGGGGGGGGGTGGATGGAAACACCATATATTTT. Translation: CASSARGGVDGNTIYF.

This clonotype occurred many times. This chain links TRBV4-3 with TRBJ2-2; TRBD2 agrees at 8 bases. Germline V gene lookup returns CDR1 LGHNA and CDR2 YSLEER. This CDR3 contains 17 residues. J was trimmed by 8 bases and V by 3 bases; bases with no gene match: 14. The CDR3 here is CASSHVVLAGNEGELFF. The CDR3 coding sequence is TGCGCCAGCAGCCACGTTGTGTTAGCGGGAAACGAAGGGGAGCTGTTTTTT.

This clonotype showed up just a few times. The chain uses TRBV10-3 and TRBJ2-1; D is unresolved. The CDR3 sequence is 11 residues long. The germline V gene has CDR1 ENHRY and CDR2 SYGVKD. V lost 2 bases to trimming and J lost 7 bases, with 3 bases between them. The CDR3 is CAISEGNEQFF. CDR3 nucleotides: TGTGCCATCAGTGAGGGAAATGAGCAGTTCTTC.

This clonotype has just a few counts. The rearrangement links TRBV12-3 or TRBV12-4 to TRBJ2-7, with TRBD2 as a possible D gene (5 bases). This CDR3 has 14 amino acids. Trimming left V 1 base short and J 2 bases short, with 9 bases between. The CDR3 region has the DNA TGTGCCAGCAGTTTAGGGACTCTAGCCTACGAGCAGTACTTC. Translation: CASSLGTLAYEQYF.

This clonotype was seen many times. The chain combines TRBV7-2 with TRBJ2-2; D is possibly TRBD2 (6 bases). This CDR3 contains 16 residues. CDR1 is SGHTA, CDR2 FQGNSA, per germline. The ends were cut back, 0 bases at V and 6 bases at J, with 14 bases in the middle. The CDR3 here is CASSLASSGAPGELFF. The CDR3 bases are TGTGCCAGCAGCTTAGCATCCTCGGGAGCCCCCGGGGAGCTGTTTTTT.

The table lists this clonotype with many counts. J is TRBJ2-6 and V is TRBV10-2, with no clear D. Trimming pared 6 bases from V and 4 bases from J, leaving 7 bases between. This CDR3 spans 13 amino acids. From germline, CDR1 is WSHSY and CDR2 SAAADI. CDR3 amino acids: CASRESGANVLTF. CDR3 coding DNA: TGCGCCAGCAGGGAATCAGGGGCCAACGTCCTGACTTTC.

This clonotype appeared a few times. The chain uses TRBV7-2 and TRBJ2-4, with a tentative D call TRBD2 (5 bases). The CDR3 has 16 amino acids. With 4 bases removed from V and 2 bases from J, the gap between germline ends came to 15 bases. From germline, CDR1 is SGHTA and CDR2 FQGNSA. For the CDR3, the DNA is TGTGCCAGCAGCTCCCGGACGGAGGTTTCCAAAAACATTCAGTACTTC. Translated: CASSSRTEVSKNIQYF.

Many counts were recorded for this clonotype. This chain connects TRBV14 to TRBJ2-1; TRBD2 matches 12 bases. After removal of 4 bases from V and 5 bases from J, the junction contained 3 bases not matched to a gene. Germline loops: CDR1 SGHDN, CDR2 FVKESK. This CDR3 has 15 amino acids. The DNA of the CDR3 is TGTGCCAGCAGCCGACTAGCGGGGGTCGACAATGAGCAGTTCTTC. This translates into CASSRLAGVDNEQFF.

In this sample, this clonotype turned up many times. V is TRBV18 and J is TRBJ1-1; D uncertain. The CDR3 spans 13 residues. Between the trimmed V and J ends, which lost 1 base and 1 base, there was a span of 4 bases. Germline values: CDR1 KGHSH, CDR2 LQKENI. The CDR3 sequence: CASSPQRNTEAFF. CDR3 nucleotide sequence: TGTGCCAGCTCACCACAAAGGAACACTGAAGCTTTCTTT. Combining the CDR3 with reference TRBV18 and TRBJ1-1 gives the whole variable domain NAGVMQNPRHLVRRRGQEARLRCSPMKGHSHVYWYRQLPEEGLKFMVYLQKENIIDESGMPKERFSAEFPKEGPSILRIQQVVRGDSAAYFCASSPQRNTEAFFGQGTRLTVV.

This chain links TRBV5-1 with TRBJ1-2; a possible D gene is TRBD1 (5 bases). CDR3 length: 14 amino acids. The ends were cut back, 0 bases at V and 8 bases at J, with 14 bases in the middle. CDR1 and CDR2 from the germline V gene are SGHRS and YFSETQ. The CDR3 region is CASSLEAGTGGYTF. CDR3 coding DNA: TGCGCCAGCAGCTTGGAAGCAGGGACTGGCGGCTACACCTTC.

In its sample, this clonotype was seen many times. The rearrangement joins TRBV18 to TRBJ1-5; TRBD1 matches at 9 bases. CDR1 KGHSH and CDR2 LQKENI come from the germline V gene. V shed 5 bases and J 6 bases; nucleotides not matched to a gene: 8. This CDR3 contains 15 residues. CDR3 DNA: TGTGCCAGCTCATCGGGACAGGGAGGAGGTCAGCCCCAGCATTTT. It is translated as CASSSGQGGGQPQHF.

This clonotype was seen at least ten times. CDR3 region: CASSPGQGSTGELFF. The DNA for the CDR3 is TGCGCCAGCAGCCCAGGACAGGGTTCGACCGGGGAGCTGTTTTTT. The chain employs TRBV5-1 and TRBJ2-2; 8 bases are shared with TRBD1. The CDR3 extends over 15 amino acids. After removal of 4 bases from V and 5 bases from J, the junction contained 7 bases not matched to a gene. The germline gives CDR1 SGHRS, CDR2 YFSETQ.

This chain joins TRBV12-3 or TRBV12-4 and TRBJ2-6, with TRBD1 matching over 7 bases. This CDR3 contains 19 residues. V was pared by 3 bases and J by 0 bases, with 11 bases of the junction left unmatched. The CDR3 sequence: CASSFWLGQTSSGANVLTF. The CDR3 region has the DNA TGTGCCAGCAGTTTTTGGTTGGGACAGACAAGCTCTGGGGCCAACGTCCTGACTTTC.

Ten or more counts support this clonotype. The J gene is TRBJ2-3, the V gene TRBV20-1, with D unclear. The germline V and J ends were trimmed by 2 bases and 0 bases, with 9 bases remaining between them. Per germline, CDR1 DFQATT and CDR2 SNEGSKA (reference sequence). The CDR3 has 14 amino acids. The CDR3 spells CSARSGPSTDTQYF. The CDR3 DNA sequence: TGCAGTGCTAGAAGTGGCCCTAGCACAGATACGCAGTATTTT.

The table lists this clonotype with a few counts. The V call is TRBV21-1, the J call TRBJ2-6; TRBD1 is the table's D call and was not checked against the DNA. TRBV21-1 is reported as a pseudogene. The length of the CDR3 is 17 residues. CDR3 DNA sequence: TGTGCCAGCAGCACTCGGGACCACCAGGATGGGGCCAACGTCCTGACTTTC. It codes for CASSTRDHQDGANVLTF.

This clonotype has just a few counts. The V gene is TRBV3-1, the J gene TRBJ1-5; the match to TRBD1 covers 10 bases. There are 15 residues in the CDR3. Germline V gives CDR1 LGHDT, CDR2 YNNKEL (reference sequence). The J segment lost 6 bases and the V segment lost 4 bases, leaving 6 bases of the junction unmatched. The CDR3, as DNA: TGTGCCAGCAGCCGTGGACAGGGGGGGGGTCAGCCCCAGCATTTT. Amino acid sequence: CASSRGQGGGQPQHF.